Sequencing of this T cell receptor (beta chain) was carried out in a study of blood T cell repertoires in COVID-19. For the study at large: PBMCs, B-cell-depleted T cells, or T cells provided the cDNA or gDNA that made up the material.

The method was immunoSEQ multiplex PCR; TCRdb's version includes in-frame clones alone and lacks a portion of them. The data show 250,000 or so clones, around 81% seen once. CDR3 length equals 15 residues. After removal of 6 bases from V and 5 bases from J, the junction contained 10 bases not matched to a gene. Germline V gene sequence: CDR1 SGHTA, CDR2 FQGNSA. Those who participated ranged in age from roughly 18 to 90 years and resided in about two dozen US areas. The study assigned cohorts using participant-reported clinical history. Cohort 3 recovered donors had two negative PCRs, clearance, or symptom resolution.

V usage is TRBV7-2 and J usage is TRBJ1-1; 9 nucleotides match TRBD1. Sequenced input: PBMCs or T cells enriched from blood (not recorded which). This receptor was identified in a man between 50 and 59 years old who had recovered from COVID-19. For the CDR3, the DNA is TGTGCCAGCAGGGGCGAACAGGGGGCTTGGACTGAAGCTTTCTTT. It is translated as CASRGEQGAWTEAFF. Variable domain in full (rest from reference TRBV7-2 and TRBJ1-1): GAGVSQSPSNKVTEKGKDVELRCDPISGHTALYWYRQSLGQGLEFLIYFQGNSAPDKSGLPSDRFSAERTGGSVSTLTIQRTQQEDSAVYLCASRGEQGAWTEAFFGQGTRLTVV.